The entry that follows covers one T cell receptor (beta chain) sequence. The sample holds many counts of this clonotype. The target of this receptor is not known. No base quality information exists; no much larger clone differs at one position. From the cysteine up to the phenylalanine, the CDR3 has a length of 14 residues. Only CDR3 DNA is held: 42 bases, read in frame from base 1. V loses 11 bases, J loses 0 bases, and the germline ends lie 14 bases apart. TCR beta CDR3 regions were amplified from RNA transcripts. The first round of RT-PCR for the TCR CDR3 was performed with the HTBI primer set and the Qiagen OneStep RT-PCR kit. A second multiplex PCR round built the libraries, followed by size selection and purification. The libraries were sequenced on an Illumina HiSeq2000 using paired-end 100 bp reads. The authors' analysis ran thus. SOAPnuke was used to process the raw data, throwing out any read that contained adapters or uncalled bases, had a mean Phred below 15, or lacked an exact constant-primer or identifier match. COPE v1.2.5 was used to merge the high-quality paired reads, and each unique nucleotide sequence was defined as a clonotype. MiTCR v1.1 was used to align the clonotypes against IMGT TRBV, TRBD and TRBJ reference segments. Analysis was restricted to V-J combinations with a frequency above 0.0001, which covered about 99% of repertoires. The TCS score was defined as the ratio of F50 (clonal expansion) to E x V (chaos), calculated using BLOSUM62-based TCRdist between CDR3 peptides within each V-J. Welch's t-statistics and random forest reduced several hundred V-J features to 13, which were used in a naive Bayes classifier (R e1071). TCRdb passed the public sequencing reads through fastp at Q25 and MiXCR, retaining productive beta sequences. Each CDR3 protein appears once, grouped with its most common genes and DNA. TCRdb's processing, not the authors', yielded these V and J calls. Recorded for this sample are over 450,000 distinct CDR3 sequences; about an eighth of them occurred a single time. The top ten clones comprise less than 20% of the sample.

These data belong to a study of T cells in Graves' hyperthyroidism and ophthalmopathy (dated 2019 in TCRdb). Notes on the research overall: Peripheral blood samples were taken at initial diagnosis, before any treatment was given. The roughly 100 discovery patients were randomly divided into training and test sets at a 7:3 ratio. Prospective prediction of ophthalmopathy was tested in an independent validation cohort of fewer than 20 hyperthyroidism patients and 17 patients who later progressed to ophthalmopathy. Thyroid tissue and blood T-cell repertoires from six Graves' hyperthyroidism patients were also compared in the study. The paper reports TCR Vbeta CDR3 sequencing of over 120 peripheral blood samples: 43 ophthalmopathy, under 85 hyperthyroidism and around 17 progressor patients. Following sampling, methimazole starting at 30 mg daily was given to hyperthyroidism patients, and high-dose intravenous methylprednisolone was given to ophthalmopathy patients. A discovery cohort of about 100 patients, about 44 with Graves' ophthalmopathy and roughly 59 with stable Graves' hyperthyroidism, was used to find distinguishing TCR V-J signatures.

Study-level results and caveats: During validation, the model predicted progression to ophthalmopathy a median of about 5.9 months ahead of onset, with around 71% sensitivity and 72.22% specificity. Most expanded thyroid clonotypes (frequency above 0.001) were also detected in blood, suggesting blood repertoires may reflect thyroid immune responses. A 13 V-J signature model separated ophthalmopathy from stable hyperthyroidism, with about 90% sensitivity and about 81% specificity in cross-validation and 80%/75% in testing. No statistical method was used to fix the sample size in advance, and group allocation was not hidden from the investigators.

Stable Graves' hyperthyroidism was defined as the absence of progression to ophthalmopathy over 18 months of follow-up. Hyperthyroidism patients were newly diagnosed, had a disease duration of under 2 months, and were aged 18 to 65 years. Any patient with an uncontrolled infection, another autoimmune disease, pregnancy or lactation was excluded. Diagnoses were established on the basis of clinical symptoms, serum thyroxine and TRAb, thyroid ultrasound, and orbital computed tomography. PBMCs were separated from roughly 9.3 ml of fresh peripheral blood using Ficoll-Paque density gradient centrifugation. Total RNA was extracted using Trizol reagent, and RNA quality was assessed on an Agilent 2100 Bioanalyzer.

The rearranged segments are TRBV12-3 or TRBV12-4 and TRBJ1-3, with no D gene named confidently. The clonotype comes from a woman aged 18-29 years with Graves' hyperthyroidism. Sample: blood. Here is the DNA: TGTGCCCTGGCAGTGTACCCCTCTGGAAACACCATATATTTT. Its protein is CALAVYPSGNTIYF.